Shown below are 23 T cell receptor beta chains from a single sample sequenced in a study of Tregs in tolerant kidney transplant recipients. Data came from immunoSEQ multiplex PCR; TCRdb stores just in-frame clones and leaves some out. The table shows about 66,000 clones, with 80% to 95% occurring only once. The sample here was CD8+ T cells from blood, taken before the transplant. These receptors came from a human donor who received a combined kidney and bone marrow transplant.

This CDR3 is CASSIAASGQPQHF. The CDR3 nucleotides read TGTGCCAGTAGTATAGCGGCGAGCGGACAGCCCCAGCATTTT. The J gene is TRBJ1-5, the V gene TRBV19; D is ambiguous. This CDR3 comprises 14 residues. The V end was cut by 1 base, the J end by 7 bases, with 11 bases between. Germline CDR1 reads LNHDA; CDR2 reads SQIVND (reference sequence).

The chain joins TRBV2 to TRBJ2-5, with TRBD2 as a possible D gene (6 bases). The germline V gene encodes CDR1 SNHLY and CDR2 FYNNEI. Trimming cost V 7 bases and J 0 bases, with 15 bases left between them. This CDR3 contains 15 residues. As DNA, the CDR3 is TGTGCCAGCATCGGGAGTTTAATGTACCAAGAGACCCAGTACTTC. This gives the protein CASIGSLMYQETQYF.

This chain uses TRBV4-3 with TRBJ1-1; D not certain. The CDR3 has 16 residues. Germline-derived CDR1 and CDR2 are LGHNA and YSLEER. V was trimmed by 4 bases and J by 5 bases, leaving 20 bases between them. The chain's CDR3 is CASSPYFVRGDTEAFF. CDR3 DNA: TGCGCCAGCAGCCCCTATTTTGTCCGCGGTGATACTGAAGCTTTCTTT.

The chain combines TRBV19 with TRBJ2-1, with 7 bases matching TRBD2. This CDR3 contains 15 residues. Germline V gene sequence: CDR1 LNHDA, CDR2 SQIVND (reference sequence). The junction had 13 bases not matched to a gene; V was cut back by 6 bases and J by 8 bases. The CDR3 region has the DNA TGTGCCAGTAGAATGTGGGGAGGGGATGACGATGAGCAGTTCTTC. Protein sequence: CASRMWGGDDDEQFF. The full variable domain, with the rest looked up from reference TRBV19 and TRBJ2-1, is DGGITQSPKYLFRKEGQNVTLSCEQNLNHDAMYWYRQDPGQGLRLIYYSQIVNDFQKGDIAEGYSVSREKKESFPLTVTSAQKNPTAFYLCASRMWGGDDDEQFFGPGTRLTVL.

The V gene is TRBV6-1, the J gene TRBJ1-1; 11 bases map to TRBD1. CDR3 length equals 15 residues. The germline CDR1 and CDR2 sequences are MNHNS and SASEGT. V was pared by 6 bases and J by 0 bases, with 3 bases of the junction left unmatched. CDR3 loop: CASRRTGGLNTEAFF. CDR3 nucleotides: TGTGCCAGCAGGCGGACAGGGGGCTTGAACACTGAAGCTTTCTTT.

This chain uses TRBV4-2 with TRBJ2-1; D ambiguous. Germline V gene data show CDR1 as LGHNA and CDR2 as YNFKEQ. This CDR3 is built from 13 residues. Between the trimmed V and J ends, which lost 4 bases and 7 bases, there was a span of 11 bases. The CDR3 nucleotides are TGTGCCAGCAGCCCGATTCGACAAAATGAGCAGTTCTTC. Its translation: CASSPIRQNEQFF.

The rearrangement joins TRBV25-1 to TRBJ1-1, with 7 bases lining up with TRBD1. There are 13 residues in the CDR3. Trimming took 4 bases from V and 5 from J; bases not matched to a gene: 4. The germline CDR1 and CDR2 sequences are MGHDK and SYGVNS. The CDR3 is CASSVPGGTEAFF. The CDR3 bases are TGTGCCAGCAGTGTTCCAGGGGGAACTGAAGCTTTCTTT.

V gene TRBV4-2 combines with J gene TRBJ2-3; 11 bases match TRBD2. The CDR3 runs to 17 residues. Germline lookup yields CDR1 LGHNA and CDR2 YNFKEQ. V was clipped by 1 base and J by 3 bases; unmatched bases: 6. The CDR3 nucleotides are TGTGCCAGCAGCCAAGTCACTAGCGGGGGAGGGACAGATACGCAGTATTTT. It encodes CASSQVTSGGGTDTQYF.

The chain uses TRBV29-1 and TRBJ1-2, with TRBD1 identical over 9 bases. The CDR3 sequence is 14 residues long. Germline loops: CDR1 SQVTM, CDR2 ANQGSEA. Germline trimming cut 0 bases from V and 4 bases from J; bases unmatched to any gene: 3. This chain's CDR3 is CSVEDPGQGYGYTF. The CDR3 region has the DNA TGCAGCGTTGAAGATCCGGGACAGGGCTATGGCTACACCTTC.

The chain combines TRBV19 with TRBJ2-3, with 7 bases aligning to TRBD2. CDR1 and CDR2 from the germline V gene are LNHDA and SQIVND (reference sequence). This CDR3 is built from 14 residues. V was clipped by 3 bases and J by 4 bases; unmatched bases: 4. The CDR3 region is CASSIAGEPDTQYF. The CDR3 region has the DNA TGTGCCAGTAGTATTGCGGGGGAGCCAGATACGCAGTATTTT.

The CDR3 loop is CASSPSGGTTDTQYF. CDR3 nucleotide sequence: TGCGCCAGCAGCCCTTCCGGGGGGACGACAGATACGCAGTATTTT. The V call is TRBV4-3, the J call TRBJ2-3; 7 bases are shared with TRBD2. Germline V lookup: CDR1 LGHNA, CDR2 YSLEER. The CDR3 spans 15 residues. With 4 bases clipped from V and 3 bases from J, the junction kept 7 bases outside the gene matches.

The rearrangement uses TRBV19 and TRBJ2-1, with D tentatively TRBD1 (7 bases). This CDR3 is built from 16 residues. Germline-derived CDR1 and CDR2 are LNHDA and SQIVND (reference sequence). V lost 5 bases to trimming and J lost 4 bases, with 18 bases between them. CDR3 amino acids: CASSARAGGFYNEQFF. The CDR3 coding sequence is TGTGCCAGTAGTGCCCGGGCAGGGGGGTTTTACAATGAGCAGTTCTTC.

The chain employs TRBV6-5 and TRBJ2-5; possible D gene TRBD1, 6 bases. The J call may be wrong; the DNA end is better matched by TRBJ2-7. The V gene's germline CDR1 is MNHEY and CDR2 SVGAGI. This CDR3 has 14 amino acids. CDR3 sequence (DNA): TGTGCCAGCAGTCCGGGGTACAGGGCCTACGAGCAGTACTTC. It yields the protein CASSPGYRAYEQYF.

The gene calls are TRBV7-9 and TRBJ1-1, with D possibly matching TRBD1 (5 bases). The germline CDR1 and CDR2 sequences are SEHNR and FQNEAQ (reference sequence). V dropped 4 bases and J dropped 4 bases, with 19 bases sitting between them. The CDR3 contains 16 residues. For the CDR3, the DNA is TGTGCCAGCAGCTCCAGTACAGGAGGGTGGGGCACTGAAGCTTTCTTT. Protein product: CASSSSTGGWGTEAFF.

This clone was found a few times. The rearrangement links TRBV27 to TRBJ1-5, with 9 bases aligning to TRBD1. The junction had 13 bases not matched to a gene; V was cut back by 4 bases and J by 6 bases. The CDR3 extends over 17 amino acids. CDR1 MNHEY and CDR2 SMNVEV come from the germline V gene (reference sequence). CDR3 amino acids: CASSSNSGQGSRQPQHF. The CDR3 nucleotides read TGTGCCAGCAGTTCCAACTCGGGACAGGGAAGTCGTCAGCCCCAGCATTTT.

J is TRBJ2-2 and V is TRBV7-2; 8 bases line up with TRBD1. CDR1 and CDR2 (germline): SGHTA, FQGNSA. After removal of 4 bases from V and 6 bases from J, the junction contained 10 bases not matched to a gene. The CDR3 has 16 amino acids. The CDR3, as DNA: TGTGCCAGCAGCTCCGGGCGCGGACAGGGCGCCGGGGAGCTGTTTTTT. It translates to CASSSGRGQGAGELFF. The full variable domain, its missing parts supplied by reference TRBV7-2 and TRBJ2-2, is GAGVSQSPSNKVTEKGKDVELRCDPISGHTALYWYRQSLGQGLEFLIYFQGNSAPDKSGLPSDRFSAERTGGSVSTLTIQRTQQEDSAVYLCASSSGRGQGAGELFFGEGSRLTVL.

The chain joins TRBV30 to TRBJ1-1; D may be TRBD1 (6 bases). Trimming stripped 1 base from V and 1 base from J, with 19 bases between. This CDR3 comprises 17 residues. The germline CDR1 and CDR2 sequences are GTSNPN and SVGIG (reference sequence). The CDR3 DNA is TGTGCCTGGAGTGGTTCGGACGACAGGTTCCGGAACACTGAAGCTTTCTTT. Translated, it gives CAWSGSDDRFRNTEAFF.

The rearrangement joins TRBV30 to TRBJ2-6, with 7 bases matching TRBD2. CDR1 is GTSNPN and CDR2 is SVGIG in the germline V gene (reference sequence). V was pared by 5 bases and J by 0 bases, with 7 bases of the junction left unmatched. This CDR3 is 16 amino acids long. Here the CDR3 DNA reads TGTGCCTGGCTGGGGGGGAAACTCTCTGGGGCCAACGTCCTGACTTTC. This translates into CAWLGGKLSGANVLTF. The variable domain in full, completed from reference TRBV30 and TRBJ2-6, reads SQTIHQWPATLVQPVGSPLSLECTVEGTSNPNLYWYRQAAGRGLQLLFYSVGIGQISSEVPQNLSASRPQDRQFILSSKKLLLSDSGFYLCAWLGGKLSGANVLTFGAGSRLTVL.

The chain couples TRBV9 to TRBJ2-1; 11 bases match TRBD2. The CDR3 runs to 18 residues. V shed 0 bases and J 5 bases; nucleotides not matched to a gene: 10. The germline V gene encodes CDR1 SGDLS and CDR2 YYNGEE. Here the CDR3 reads CASSVGGTSGPKNNEQFF. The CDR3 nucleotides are TGTGCCAGCAGCGTAGGGGGGACTAGCGGCCCAAAAAACAATGAGCAGTTCTTC. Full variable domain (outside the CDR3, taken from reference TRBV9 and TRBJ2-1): DSGVTQTPKHLITATGQRVTLRCSPRSGDLSVYWYQQSLDQGLQFLIQYYNGEERAKGNILERFSAQQFPDLHSELNLSSLELGDSALYFCASSVGGTSGPKNNEQFFGPGTRLTVL.

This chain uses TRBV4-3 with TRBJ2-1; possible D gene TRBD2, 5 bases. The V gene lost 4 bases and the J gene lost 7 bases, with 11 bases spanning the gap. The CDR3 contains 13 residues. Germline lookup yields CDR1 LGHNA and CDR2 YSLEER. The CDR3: CASSPVGGNEQFF. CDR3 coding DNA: TGCGCCAGCAGCCCCGTGGGCGGGAATGAGCAGTTCTTC.

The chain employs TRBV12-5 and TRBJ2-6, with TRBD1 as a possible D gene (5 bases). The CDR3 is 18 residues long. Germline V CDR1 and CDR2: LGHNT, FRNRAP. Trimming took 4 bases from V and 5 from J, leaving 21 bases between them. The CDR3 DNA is TGTGCTAGTGGTTCAAATGATGCAGGACAAAGTCGGGCCAACGTCCTGACTTTC. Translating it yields CASGSNDAGQSRANVLTF.

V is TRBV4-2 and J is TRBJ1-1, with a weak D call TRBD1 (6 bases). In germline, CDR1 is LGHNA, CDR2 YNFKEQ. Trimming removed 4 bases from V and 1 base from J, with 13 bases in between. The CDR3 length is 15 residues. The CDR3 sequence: CASSPWGGRNTEAFF. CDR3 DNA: TGTGCCAGCAGCCCGTGGGGGGGCCGGAACACTGAAGCTTTCTTT.

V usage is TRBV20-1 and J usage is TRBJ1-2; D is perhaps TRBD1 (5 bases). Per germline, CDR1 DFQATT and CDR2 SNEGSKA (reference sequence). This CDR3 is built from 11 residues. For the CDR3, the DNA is TGCACCGAGGAAGGGGACTATGGCTACACCTTC. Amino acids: CTEEGDYGYTF.